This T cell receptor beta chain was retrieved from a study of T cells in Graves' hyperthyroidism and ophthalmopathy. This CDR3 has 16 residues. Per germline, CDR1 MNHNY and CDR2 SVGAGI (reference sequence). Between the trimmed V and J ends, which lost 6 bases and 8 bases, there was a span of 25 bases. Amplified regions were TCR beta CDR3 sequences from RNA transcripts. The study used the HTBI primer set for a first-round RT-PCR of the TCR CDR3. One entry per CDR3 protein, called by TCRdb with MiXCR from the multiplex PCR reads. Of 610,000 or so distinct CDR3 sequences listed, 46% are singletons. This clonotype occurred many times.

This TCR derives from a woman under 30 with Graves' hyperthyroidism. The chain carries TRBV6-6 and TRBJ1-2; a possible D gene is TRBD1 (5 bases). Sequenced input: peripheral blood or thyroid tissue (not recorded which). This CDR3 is CASSPRGDSGSMGYTF. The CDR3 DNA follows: TGTGCCAGCAGCCCCCGCGGAGACAGTGGGTCTATGGGCTACACCTTC.